This TCR beta chain comes out of a study of cytomegalovirus exposure and HLA in healthy donors. CDR1 is MRHNA, CDR2 SNTAGT, per germline. Losses at the gene ends were 3 bases for V and 10 bases for J; bases not matched to a gene: 9. The CDR3 length is 14 residues. This table comes from immunoSEQ multiplex PCR, and its TCRdb copy is limited to in-frame clones, with some not included. The sample records under 200,000 clones, about 90% being singletons. The rearrangement joins TRBV6-4 to TRBJ2-1, with TRBD1 identical over 7 bases. Input material: PBMCs. This clonotype originated in a young woman in good health and CMV-seropositive. The CDR3: CASSEDQQGSEQFF. The CDR3 DNA reads as TGTGCCAGCAGTGAGGATCAACAGGGGAGCGAGCAGTTCTTC.